These 22 T cell receptor beta chains share one sample of origin, sequenced in a study of cytomegalovirus exposure and HLA in healthy donors. Primers included in the PCR were 60 Vbeta and 13 Jbeta primers. Sequencing used immunoSEQ multiplex PCR; TCRdb keeps in-frame clones, though not all of them. The data contain under 200,000 clones, approximately 81% of them singletons. The sequenced sample consisted of PBMCs. Every receptor here comes from a man between 45 and 60 years old in good health and CMV-seronegative.

V and J are TRBV7-2 and TRBJ1-5, with 7 bases fitting TRBD1. CDR1 SGHTA and CDR2 FQGNSA come from the germline V gene. CDR3 length: 15 amino acids. The junction had 7 bases not matched to a gene; V was cut back by 5 bases and J by 3 bases. The CDR3 DNA follows: TGTGCCAGCAGCCCTCTGGGACAGCACAATCAGCCCCAGCATTTT. Amino acids: CASSPLGQHNQPQHF.

The chain carries TRBV30 and TRBJ1-4; TRBD1 matches 8 bases. The CDR3 loop spans 15 amino acids. V lost 1 base, J lost 7 bases, and 8 bases stayed unmatched. Germline-derived CDR1 and CDR2 are GTSNPN and SVGIG (reference sequence). This chain's CDR3 is CAWSADRGSSEKLFF. The CDR3, as DNA: TGTGCCTGGAGTGCAGACAGGGGCTCCAGTGAAAAACTGTTTTTT.

The gene calls are TRBV18 and TRBJ1-5, with D maybe TRBD1 (6 bases). The V end lost 5 bases, the J end lost 3 bases, and 14 bases lay between the germline ends. Looked up from germline, CDR1 is KGHSH and CDR2 is LQKENI. CDR3 length: 15 amino acids. CDR3 coding DNA: TGTGCCAGCTCATTAGGGACGGGACACAATCAGCCCCAGCATTTT. It encodes CASSLGTGHNQPQHF.

This rearrangement joins TRBV6-4 to TRBJ1-2; maybe TRBD1 (5 bases). The CDR3 sequence is 14 residues long. Looked up from germline, CDR1 is MRHNA and CDR2 is SNTAGT. Trimming cost V 2 bases and J 8 bases, with 15 bases left between them. Here the CDR3 reads CASSDPREGRGYTF. Written as DNA, the CDR3 is TGTGCCAGCAGTGACCCAAGGGAGGGACGCGGCTACACCTTC.

This chain joins TRBV6-5 and TRBJ1-4; TRBD1 is a possible D gene (6 bases). The germline gives CDR1 MNHEY, CDR2 SVGAGI. The V gene lost 6 bases and the J gene lost 8 bases, with 19 bases spanning the gap. This CDR3 is 15 amino acids long. The CDR3 sequence is CASRYNRVGVEKLFF. The CDR3 bases are TGTGCCAGCAGATACAACAGGGTCGGCGTAGAAAAACTGTTTTTT.

The chain is built from TRBV30 and TRBJ1-2; D uncertain. From germline, CDR1 is GTSNPN and CDR2 SVGIG (reference sequence). This CDR3 has 12 amino acids. The germline V and J ends were trimmed by 2 bases and 7 bases, with 11 bases remaining between them. This CDR3 is CAWSLAERGYTF. CDR3 nucleotide sequence: TGTGCCTGGAGTCTGGCAGAACGTGGCTACACCTTC.

This chain uses TRBV9 with TRBJ1-6; TRBD1 matches at 9 bases. Germline CDR1 is SGDLS and CDR2 is YYNGEE. The CDR3 is 15 residues long. The V gene end was trimmed by 3 bases and the J gene end by 5 bases; junction bases not matched to a gene: 3. CDR3 region: CASSADRGDNSPLHF. The CDR3 DNA reads as TGTGCCAGCAGCGCCGACAGGGGGGATAATTCACCCCTCCACTTT.

This chain links TRBV5-1 with TRBJ1-6; 7 bases line up with TRBD1. The ends lost 0 bases at V and 7 bases at J; junction bases unmatched: 4. Germline CDR1 is SGHRS and CDR2 is YFSETQ. The CDR3 spans 15 residues. CDR3 in amino acids: CASSLGQGVNSPLHF. Here the CDR3 DNA reads TGCGCCAGCAGCTTGGGACAGGGTGTAAATTCACCCCTCCACTTT.

The chain joins TRBV29-1 to TRBJ2-1, with 7 bases matching TRBD2. V lost 5 bases and J lost 14; bases outside the gene matches: 9. Germline V gene data show CDR1 as SQVTM and CDR2 as ANQGSEA. The CDR3 runs 11 residues. This CDR3 is CSVSRTRGEFF. The CDR3 DNA is TGCAGCGTTTCCAGGACCCGGGGGGAGTTCTTC.

A single count supports this clone. The chain is built from TRBV19 and TRBJ1-5; D uncertain. The V and J ends lost 7 bases and 0 bases respectively, with 13 bases between them. Germline V gene sequence: CDR1 LNHDA, CDR2 SQIVND (reference sequence). CDR3 length equals 15 residues. The DNA of the CDR3 is TGTGCCAGTACCGCTGTGGCTTATAGCAATCAGCCCCAGCATTTT. Translated: CASTAVAYSNQPQHF.

This chain uses TRBV7-8 with TRBJ2-1, with TRBD2 identical over 10 bases. CDR3 length equals 16 residues. V gave up 4 bases and J gave up 7 bases; unmatched junction bases: 10. CDR1 SGHVS and CDR2 FQNEAQ come from the germline V gene. CDR3 nucleotide sequence: TGTGCCAGCAGCTCACCTAGCGGGGGTATACGTAATGAGCAGTTCTTC. The encoded protein is CASSSPSGGIRNEQFF. The full variable domain, rest sourced from reference TRBV7-8 and TRBJ2-1, is GAGVSQSPRYKVAKRGQDVALRCDPISGHVSLFWYQQALGQGPEFLTYFQNEAQLDKSGLPSDRFFAERPEGSVSTLKIQRTQQEDSAVYLCASSSPSGGIRNEQFFGPGTRLTVL.

CDR3 DNA: TGTGCCAGCAGCCAAGAAGGAGGCGAGGGCTACAATGAGCAGTTCTTC. It translates to CASSQEGGEGYNEQFF. V is TRBV14 and J is TRBJ2-1; a weak D match, TRBD2 (5 bases). The CDR3 covers 16 residues. Deletions cut 0 bases from V and 3 bases from J, with 12 bases between. The germline V gene has CDR1 SGHDN and CDR2 FVKESK.

This clone turned up a few times. This chain joins TRBV10-1 and TRBJ2-3; TRBD1 matches 7 bases. The junction had 5 bases not matched to a gene; V was cut back by 7 bases and J by 4 bases. Germline CDR1 WNHNN, CDR2 SYGVQD (reference sequence). This CDR3 is built from 13 residues. CDR3 amino acids: CASKGGAADTQYF. DNA of the CDR3: TGCGCCAGCAAAGGGGGCGCAGCAGATACGCAGTATTTT.

The J gene is TRBJ1-2, the V gene TRBV7-9; D is unclear. The CDR3 consists of 13 residues. V lost 1 base and J 4 bases, leaving 7 bases between the germline ends. Germline V lookup: CDR1 SEHNR, CDR2 FQNEAQ (reference sequence). The CDR3 loop reads CASSLGGSYGYTF. CDR3 nucleotide sequence: TGTGCCAGCAGCTTAGGAGGCAGCTATGGCTACACCTTC.

J is TRBJ1-2 and V is TRBV19; perhaps TRBD1 as D (6 bases). V was clipped by 5 bases and J by 4 bases, with 20 bases between them. From germline, CDR1 is LNHDA and CDR2 SQIVND (reference sequence). The CDR3 covers 16 residues. DNA for the CDR3: TGTGCCAGTAGTTTTGGTCAGGGGCGCGGGTCCTATGGCTACACCTTC. Its protein product is CASSFGQGRGSYGYTF.

This rearrangement joins TRBV7-8 to TRBJ1-1; D not resolved. V was trimmed by 5 bases and J by 8 bases, leaving 12 bases between them. CDR1 is SGHVS, CDR2 FQNEAQ, per germline. CDR3 length: 12 residues. DNA of the CDR3: TGTGCCAGCAGCCCCGGAGTATGGGAAGCTTTCTTT. Translating it yields CASSPGVWEAFF.

The genes are TRBV11-2 and TRBJ1-5; unclear D gene. Germline CDR1 SGHAT, CDR2 FQNNGV. V was clipped by 0 bases and J by 3 bases, with 12 bases between them. The CDR3 consists of 16 residues. DNA for the CDR3: TGTGCCAGCAGCTTAGATTCTGGGAGAAACAATCAGCCCCAGCATTTT. This translates into CASSLDSGRNNQPQHF.

The chain couples TRBV5-6 to TRBJ2-2; a weak D match, TRBD1 (6 bases). Trimming pared 2 bases from V and 6 bases from J, leaving 11 bases between. There are 14 residues in the CDR3. Germline V gives CDR1 SGHDT, CDR2 YYEEEE. This CDR3 reads CASSLGGGAGELFF. The CDR3 nucleotides are TGTGCCAGCAGCTTAGGGGGTGGCGCCGGGGAGCTGTTTTTT.

This clone is a singleton in its sample. The chain links TRBV7-9 to TRBJ2-7; a possible D gene is TRBD2 (6 bases). The CDR3 has 15 residues. V lost 0 bases and J 3 bases, leaving 12 bases between the germline ends. Germline CDR1 and CDR2: SEHNR and FQNEAQ (reference sequence). The CDR3 protein is CASSLAPGSSYEQYF. CDR3 coding DNA: TGTGCCAGCAGCTTAGCGCCCGGGAGTAGCTACGAGCAGTACTTC.

V is TRBV7-9 and J is TRBJ1-1, with unresolved D. Between the trimmed V and J ends, which lost 7 bases and 4 bases, there was a span of 13 bases. This CDR3 spans 13 amino acids. CDR1 is SEHNR, CDR2 FQNEAQ, per germline (reference sequence). CDR3 nucleotides: TGTGCCAGCACCCCTCCCCTCGGCACTGAAGCTTTCTTT. Translation gives CASTPPLGTEAFF.

CDR3 loop: CASSLQGGASGELFF. CDR3 in DNA: TGTGCCAGCAGTCTCCAGGGGGGCGCCTCCGGGGAGCTGTTTTTT. This rearrangement joins TRBV9 to TRBJ2-2; TRBD1 is a possible D gene (7 bases). This CDR3 has 15 amino acids. The V end was cut by 5 bases, the J end by 6 bases, with 17 bases between. CDR1 is SGDLS, CDR2 YYNGEE, per germline.

The chain uses TRBV7-6 and TRBJ2-3, with 7 bases identical to TRBD2. With 1 base clipped from V and 2 bases from J, the junction kept 3 bases outside the gene matches. The CDR3 covers 15 residues. CDR1 and CDR2 from the germline V gene are SGHVS and FNYEAQ. As DNA, the CDR3 is TGTGCCAGCAGCTTAGTCGGGGGGTCCACAGATACGCAGTATTTT. Protein sequence: CASSLVGGSTDTQYF.